This TCR beta chain was profiled in a study of radiotherapy plus CTLA-4 blockade in lung cancer. Data came from immunoSEQ multiplex PCR; TCRdb stores just in-frame clones and leaves some out. Among about 60,000 clones, 60% to 80% were seen once, and the ten largest hold approximately 2.9%. Germline V gene lookup returns CDR1 SGHTA and CDR2 FQGNSA. CDR3 length: 15 amino acids. V shed 5 bases, J shed 4 bases, and the junction held 8 bases outside the gene matches. The V gene is TRBV7-2, the J gene TRBJ1-3; 7 bases line up with TRBD1. This receptor was obtained from a human donor with non-small cell lung cancer who had a complete response to radiotherapy plus ipilimumab. The sequencing used peripheral blood, collected from a patient treated with radiotherapy plus ipilimumab. CDR3 in amino acids: CASSPDREYGNTIYF. Here the CDR3 DNA reads TGTGCCAGCAGCCCTGACAGGGAGTACGGAAACACCATATATTTT.